Described below is a single TCR beta chain sequence and its context. Trimming shortened V by 3 bases and J by 1 base, and 12 bases separated the two germline ends. The CDR3 extends over 15 amino acids. Germline V gene lookup returns CDR1 SNHLY and CDR2 FYNNEI. Original processing methods: Reference gene primers were amplified, and this amplification served to estimate nucleated cell counts. Data came from immunoSEQ multiplex PCR; TCRdb stores just in-frame clones and leaves some out. V, J and clone size were drawn from that table, and D and trimming were deduced from the DNA. The data contain 300,000 to 400,000 clones, around 89% of them singletons. Recruits, aged roughly 18 to 90 years, lived in 20 to 30 US areas. Cohort 3 donors counted as recovered after two negative PCRs, clearance, or resolved symptoms. This entry comes from a study of blood T cell repertoires in COVID-19. Study details: Samples taken during acute and convalescent COVID-19 were collected in the United States, Italy and Spain.

The TCR sequence derives from a woman aged 18-29 years who had recovered from COVID-19. The material sequenced was PBMCs or T cells enriched from blood (not recorded which). The chain is built from TRBV2 and TRBJ1-1; tentative D call: TRBD1 (5 bases). The CDR3 coding sequence is TGTGCCAGCAGTGACTGGGGCAGGAAGAACACTGAAGCTTTCTTT. Translated, it gives CASSDWGRKNTEAFF.